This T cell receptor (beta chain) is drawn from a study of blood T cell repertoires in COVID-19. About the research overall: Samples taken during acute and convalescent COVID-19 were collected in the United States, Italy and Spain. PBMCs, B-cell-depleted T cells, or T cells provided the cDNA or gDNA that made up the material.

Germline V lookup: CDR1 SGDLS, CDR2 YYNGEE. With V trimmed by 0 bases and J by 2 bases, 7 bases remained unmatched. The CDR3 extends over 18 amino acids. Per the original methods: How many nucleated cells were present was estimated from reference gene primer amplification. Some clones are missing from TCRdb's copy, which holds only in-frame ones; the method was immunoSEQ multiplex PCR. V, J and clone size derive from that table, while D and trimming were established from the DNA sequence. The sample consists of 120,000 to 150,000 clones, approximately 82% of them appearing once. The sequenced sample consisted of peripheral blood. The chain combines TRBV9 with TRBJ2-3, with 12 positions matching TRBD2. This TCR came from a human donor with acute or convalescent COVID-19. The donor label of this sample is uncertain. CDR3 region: CASSVGTSGVTYTDTQYF. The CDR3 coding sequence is TGTGCCAGCAGCGTAGGGACTAGCGGGGTTACCTACACAGATACGCAGTATTTT.